This T cell receptor (beta chain) was recorded in a study of control samples from healthy donors and cancer patients. Sequenced by immunoSEQ multiplex PCR; TCRdb stores in-frame clones only, minus some. The table lists roughly 120,000 clones, more than 70% of them singletons. CDR3 length: 12 residues. Per the germline V gene, CDR1 is SGHNT and CDR2 is YYREEE (reference sequence). V lost 4 bases and J lost 4; bases outside the gene matches: 2. This sequence originates from a man in his forties or fifties in good health. J is TRBJ2-7 and V is TRBV5-4, with 7 bases that match TRBD1. The source material was blood. CDR3 amino acids: CASSKQGYEQYF. Here the CDR3 DNA reads TGTGCCAGCAGCAAACAGGGGTACGAGCAGTACTTC. The full variable domain, with the rest looked up from reference TRBV5-4 and TRBJ2-7, is ETGVTQSPTHLIKTRGQQVTLRCSSQSGHNTVSWYQQALGQGPQFIFQYYREEENGRGNFPPRFSGLQFPNYSSELNVNALELDDSALYLCASSKQGYEQYFGPGTRLTVT.